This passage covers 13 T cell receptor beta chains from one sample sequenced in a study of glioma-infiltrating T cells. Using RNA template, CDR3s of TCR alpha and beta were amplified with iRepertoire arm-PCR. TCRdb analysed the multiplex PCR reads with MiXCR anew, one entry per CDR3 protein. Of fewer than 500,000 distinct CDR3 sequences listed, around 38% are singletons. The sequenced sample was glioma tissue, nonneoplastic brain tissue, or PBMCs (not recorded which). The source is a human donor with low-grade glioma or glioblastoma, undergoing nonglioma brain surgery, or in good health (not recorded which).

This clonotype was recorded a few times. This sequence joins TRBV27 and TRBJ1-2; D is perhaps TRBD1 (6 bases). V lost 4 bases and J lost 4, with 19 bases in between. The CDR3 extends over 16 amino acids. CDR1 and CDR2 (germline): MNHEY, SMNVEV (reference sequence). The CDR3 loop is CASSSTNRVSGYGYTF. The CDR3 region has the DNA TGTGCCAGCAGTTCGACTAACAGGGTTAGTGGCTATGGCTACACCTTC.

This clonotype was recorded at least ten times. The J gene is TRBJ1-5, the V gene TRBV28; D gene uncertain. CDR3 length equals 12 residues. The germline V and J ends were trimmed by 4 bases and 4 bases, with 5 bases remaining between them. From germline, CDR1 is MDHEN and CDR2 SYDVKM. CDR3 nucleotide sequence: TGTGCCAGCAGTTCCCATAATCAGCCCCAGCATTTT. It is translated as CASSSHNQPQHF. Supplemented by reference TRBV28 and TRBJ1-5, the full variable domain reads DVKVTQSSRYLVKRTGEKVFLECVQDMDHENMFWYRQDPGLGLRLIYFSYDVKMKEKGDIPEGYSVSREKKERFSLILESASTNQTSMYLCASSSHNQPQHFGDGTRLSIL.

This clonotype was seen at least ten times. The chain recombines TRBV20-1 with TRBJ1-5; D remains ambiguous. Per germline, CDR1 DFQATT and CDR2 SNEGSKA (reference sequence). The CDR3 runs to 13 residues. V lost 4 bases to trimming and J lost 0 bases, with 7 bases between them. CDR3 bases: TGCAGTGCTAAGAGAGATAGCAATCAGCCCCAGCATTTT. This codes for CSAKRDSNQPQHF.

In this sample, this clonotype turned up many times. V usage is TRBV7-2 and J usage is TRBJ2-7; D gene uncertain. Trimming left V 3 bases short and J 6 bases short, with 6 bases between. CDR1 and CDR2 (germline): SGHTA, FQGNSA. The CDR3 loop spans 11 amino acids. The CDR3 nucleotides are TGTGCCAGCAGCTTTTATGGCGAGCAGTACTTC. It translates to CASSFYGEQYF.

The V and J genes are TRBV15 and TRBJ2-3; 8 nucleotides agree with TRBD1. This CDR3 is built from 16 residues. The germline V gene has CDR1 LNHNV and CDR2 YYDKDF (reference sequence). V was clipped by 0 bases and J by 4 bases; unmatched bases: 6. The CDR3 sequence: CATSRDRDRRADTQYF. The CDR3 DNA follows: TGTGCCACCAGCAGAGACCGGGACAGGCGCGCAGATACGCAGTATTTT.

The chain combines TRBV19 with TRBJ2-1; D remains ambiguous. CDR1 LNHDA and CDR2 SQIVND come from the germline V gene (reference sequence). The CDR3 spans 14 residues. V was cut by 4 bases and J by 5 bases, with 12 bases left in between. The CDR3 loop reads CASSRQPRDNEQFF. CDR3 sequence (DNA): TGTGCCAGTAGTAGGCAGCCCAGAGACAATGAGCAGTTCTTC.

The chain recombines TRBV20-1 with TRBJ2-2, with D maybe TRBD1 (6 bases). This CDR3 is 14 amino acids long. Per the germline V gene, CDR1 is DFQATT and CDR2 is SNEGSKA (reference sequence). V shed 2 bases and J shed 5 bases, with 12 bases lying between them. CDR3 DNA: TGCAGTGCTAGAAGACAGGCTTTAACCGGGGAGCTGTTTTTT. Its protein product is CSARRQALTGELFF.

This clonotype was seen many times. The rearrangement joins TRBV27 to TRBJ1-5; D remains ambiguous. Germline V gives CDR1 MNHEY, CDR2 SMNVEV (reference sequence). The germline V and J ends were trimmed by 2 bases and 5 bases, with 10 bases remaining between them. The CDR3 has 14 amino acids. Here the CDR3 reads CASSLRGPDQPQHF. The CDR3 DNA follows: TGTGCCAGCAGTTTACGAGGACCTGATCAGCCCCAGCATTTT.

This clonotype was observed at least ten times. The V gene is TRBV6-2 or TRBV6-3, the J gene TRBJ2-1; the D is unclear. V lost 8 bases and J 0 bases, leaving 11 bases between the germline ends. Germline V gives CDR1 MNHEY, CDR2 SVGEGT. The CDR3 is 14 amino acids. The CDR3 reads CASGREPSYNEQFF. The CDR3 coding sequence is TGTGCCAGCGGTCGAGAGCCCTCCTACAATGAGCAGTTCTTC.

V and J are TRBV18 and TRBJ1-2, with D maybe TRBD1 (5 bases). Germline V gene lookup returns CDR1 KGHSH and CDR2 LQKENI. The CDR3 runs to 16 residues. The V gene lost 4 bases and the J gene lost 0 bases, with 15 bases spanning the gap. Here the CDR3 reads CASSQGTVKANYGYTF. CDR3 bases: TGTGCCAGCTCACAAGGGACGGTAAAAGCTAACTATGGCTACACCTTC.

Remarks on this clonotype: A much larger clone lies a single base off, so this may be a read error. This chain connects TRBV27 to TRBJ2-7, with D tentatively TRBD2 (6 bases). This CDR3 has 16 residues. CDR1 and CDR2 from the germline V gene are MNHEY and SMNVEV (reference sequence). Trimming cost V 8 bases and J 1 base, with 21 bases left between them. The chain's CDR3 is CASYSLGTGSSYEQYF. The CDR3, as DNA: TGTGCCAGCTACTCCCTTGGTACCGGGAGTTCCTACGAGCAGTACTTC.

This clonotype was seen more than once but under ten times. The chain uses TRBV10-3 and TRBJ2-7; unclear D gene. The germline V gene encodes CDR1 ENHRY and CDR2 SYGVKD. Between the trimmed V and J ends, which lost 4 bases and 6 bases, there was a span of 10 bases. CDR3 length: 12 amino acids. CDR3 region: CAISGTASEQYF. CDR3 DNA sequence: TGTGCCATCAGTGGGACGGCATCCGAGCAGTACTTC.

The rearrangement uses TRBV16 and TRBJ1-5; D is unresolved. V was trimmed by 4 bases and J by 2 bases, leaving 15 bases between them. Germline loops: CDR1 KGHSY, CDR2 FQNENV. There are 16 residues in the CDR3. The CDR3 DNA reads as TGTGCCAGCAGCCGATTAGTCCCATCGGGCAATCAGCCCCAGCATTTT. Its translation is CASSRLVPSGNQPQHF.